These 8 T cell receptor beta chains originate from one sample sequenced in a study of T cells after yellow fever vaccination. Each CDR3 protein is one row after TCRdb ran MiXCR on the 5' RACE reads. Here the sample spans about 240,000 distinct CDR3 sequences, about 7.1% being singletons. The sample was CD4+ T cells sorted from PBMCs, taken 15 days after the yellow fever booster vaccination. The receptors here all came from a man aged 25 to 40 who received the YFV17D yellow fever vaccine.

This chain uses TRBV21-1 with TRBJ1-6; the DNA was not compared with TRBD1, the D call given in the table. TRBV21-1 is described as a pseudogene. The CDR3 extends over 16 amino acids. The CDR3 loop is CASSKAPTGDNSPLHF. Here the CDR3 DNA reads TGTGCCAGCAGCAAAGCGCCGACAGGAGATAATTCACCCCTCCACTTT.

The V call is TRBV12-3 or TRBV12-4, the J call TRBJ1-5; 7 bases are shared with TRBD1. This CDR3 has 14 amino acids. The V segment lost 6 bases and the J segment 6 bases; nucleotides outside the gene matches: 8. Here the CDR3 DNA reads TGTGCCAGCAGGGCTGAGGGGGCAGGTCAGCCCCAGCATTTT. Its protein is CASRAEGAGQPQHF.

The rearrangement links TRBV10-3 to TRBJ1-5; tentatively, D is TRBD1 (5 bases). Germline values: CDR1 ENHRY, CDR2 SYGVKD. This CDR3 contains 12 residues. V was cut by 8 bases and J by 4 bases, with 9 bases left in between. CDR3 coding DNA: TGTGCCATCGGACAAGTGAATCAGCCCCAGCATTTT. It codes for CAIGQVNQPQHF.

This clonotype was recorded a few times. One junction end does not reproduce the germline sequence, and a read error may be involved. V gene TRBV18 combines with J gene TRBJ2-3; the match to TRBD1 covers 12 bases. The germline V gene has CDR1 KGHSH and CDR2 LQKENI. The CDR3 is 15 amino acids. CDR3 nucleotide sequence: TGTGCCAGTTCACGGGACAGGGGGCTTGGAGATACGCAGTATTTT. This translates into CASSRDRGLGDTQYF.

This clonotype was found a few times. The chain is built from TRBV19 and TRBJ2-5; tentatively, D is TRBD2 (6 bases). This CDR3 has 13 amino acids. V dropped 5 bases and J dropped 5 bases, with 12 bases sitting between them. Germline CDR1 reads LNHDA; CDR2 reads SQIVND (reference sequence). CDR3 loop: CASSPGDRETQYF. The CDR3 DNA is TGTGCCAGTAGTCCGGGAGACCGGGAGACCCAGTACTTC.

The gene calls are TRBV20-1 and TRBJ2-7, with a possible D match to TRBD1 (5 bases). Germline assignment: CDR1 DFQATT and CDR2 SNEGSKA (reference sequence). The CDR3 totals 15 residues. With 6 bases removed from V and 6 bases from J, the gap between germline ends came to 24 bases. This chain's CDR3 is CSAQPPTGNQREQYF. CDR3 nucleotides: TGCAGTGCCCAACCCCCTACAGGAAATCAGCGCGAGCAGTACTTC.

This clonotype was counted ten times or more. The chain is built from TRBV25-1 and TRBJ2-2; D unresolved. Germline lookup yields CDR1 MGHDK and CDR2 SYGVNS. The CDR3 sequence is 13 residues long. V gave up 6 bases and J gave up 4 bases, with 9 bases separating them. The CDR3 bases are TGTGCCAGCAGCCAGCATCCCACCGGGGAGCTGTTTTTT. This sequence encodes CASSQHPTGELFF.

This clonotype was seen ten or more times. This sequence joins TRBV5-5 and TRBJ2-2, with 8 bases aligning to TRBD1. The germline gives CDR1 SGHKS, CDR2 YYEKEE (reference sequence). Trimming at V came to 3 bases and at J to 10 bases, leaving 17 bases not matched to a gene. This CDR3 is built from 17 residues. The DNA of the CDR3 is TGTGCCAGCAGCTCCCGCACAGGGGGGCTGTCTGGTGCGGAGCTGTTTTTT. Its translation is CASSSRTGGLSGAELFF.